The 9 T cell receptor beta chains below all came from one sample that was sequenced in a study of breast tumors, draining lymph nodes, adjacent tissues. From the multiplex PCR reads, TCRdb called clonotypes with MiXCR, one entry per CDR3 protein. The sample includes about 15,000 distinct CDR3 sequences, 40% to 60% of them seen just once. Material for sequencing was tumor-adjacent breast tissue. Receptors were obtained from a female donor with breast cancer. Some clones in this sample may be carry-over from other donors' samples.

Of note for this clonotype: One end of the junction fails to match germline, which may point to a read error. CDR3 coding DNA: TGCAGTGCCAGAGATTATACAGGGGGTGTGGGTGAGCAGTCCTTC. This codes for CSARDYTGGVGEQSF. The V call is TRBV20-1, the J call TRBJ2-1; 8 nucleotides align to TRBD1. Germline V gives CDR1 DFQATT, CDR2 SNEGSKA (reference sequence). The CDR3 covers 15 residues.

J is TRBJ2-1 and V is TRBV15; 8 bases line up with TRBD2. CDR1 is LNHNV, CDR2 YYDKDF, per germline (reference sequence). The CDR3 runs 17 residues. V shed 0 bases, J shed 4 bases, and the junction held 8 bases outside the gene matches. CDR3: CATSRDQAGDKYNEQFF. The CDR3 nucleotides are TGTGCCACCAGCAGAGATCAAGCGGGAGATAAATACAATGAGCAGTTCTTC.

In the case of this clonotype: At one end, the junction sequence differs from germline, possibly due to a read error. This chain connects TRBV7-8 to TRBJ1-4, with D possibly TRBD1 on 5 matching bases. Germline V gene sequence: CDR1 SGHVS, CDR2 FQNEAQ. The CDR3 loop spans 15 amino acids. The CDR3 sequence is CASSPAGRVSEKRFF. The CDR3 nucleotides are TGTGCCAGCAGCCCCGCAGGGCGCGTGTCTGAAAAACGGTTTTTT.

As to this clonotype: This may come from a read error, since a much larger clone is one base off. The chain combines TRBV30 with TRBJ1-1; 10 bases agree with TRBD1. Germline V lookup: CDR1 GTSNPN, CDR2 SVGIG (reference sequence). The CDR3 has 12 residues. CDR3 residues: CAWDRGQSEALF. CDR3 DNA sequence: TGTGCCTGGGACAGGGGGCAATCTGAAGCTCTCTTT.

This clonotype was picked up many times. The chain carries TRBV29-1 and TRBJ2-4, with TRBD2 matching over 9 bases. V lost 4 bases, J lost 6 bases, and 4 bases stayed unmatched. This CDR3 region has 13 residues. Germline values: CDR1 SQVTM, CDR2 ANQGSEA. In nucleotides, the CDR3 is TGCAGCGTTGCCCCGACTAGCGGAAACATTCAGTACTTC. Translation gives CSVAPTSGNIQYF. The entire variable domain, with the rest obtained from reference TRBV29-1 and TRBJ2-4, is as follows: SAVISQKPSRDICQRGTSLTIQCQVDSQVTMMFWYRQQPGQSLTLIATANQGSEATYESGFVIDKFPISRPNLTFSTLTVSNMSPEDSSIYLCSVAPTSGNIQYFGAGTRLSVL.

This chain uses TRBV10-3 with TRBJ2-7; 7 bases agree with TRBD1. Germline V gene data show CDR1 as ENHRY and CDR2 as SYGVKD. This CDR3 is 15 amino acids long. V lost 0 bases and J lost 3; bases outside the gene matches: 5. CDR3 bases: TGTGCCATCAGTGAGTCGGGACAGAACGTCTACGAGCAGTACTTC. It encodes CAISESGQNVYEQYF.

The DNA for the CDR3 is TGTGCCAGCAGCTCGGACGTAATCGTTTACGAGCAGTACTTC. Protein product: CASSSDVIVYEQYF. The rearrangement joins TRBV11-3 to TRBJ2-7; no firm D call. Germline lookup yields CDR1 SGHNT and CDR2 YENEEA. CDR3 length equals 14 residues. Trimming shortened V by 4 bases and J by 4 bases, and 14 bases separated the two germline ends.

V and J are TRBV10-2 and TRBJ2-5; the D gene could be TRBD1 or TRBD2 (6 bases each). CDR1 WSHSY and CDR2 SAAADI come from the germline V gene. Trimming took off 7 bases at V and 4 bases at J, with 13 bases between the two ends. The CDR3 extends over 13 amino acids. The CDR3 reads CASTDGGLETQYF. The DNA for the CDR3 is TGCGCCAGCACCGACGGGGGCCTAGAGACCCAGTACTTC.

This clonotype was detected a few times. The chain joins TRBV19 to TRBJ2-1; the match to TRBD2 covers 10 bases. The CDR3 is 15 residues long. The V and J ends lost 5 bases and 7 bases, in that order; junction bases with no gene match: 8. Germline loops: CDR1 LNHDA, CDR2 SQIVND (reference sequence). The CDR3 reads CASSSLAGAINEQFF. CDR3 bases: TGTGCCAGTAGTTCCCTAGCGGGAGCAATTAATGAGCAGTTCTTC.